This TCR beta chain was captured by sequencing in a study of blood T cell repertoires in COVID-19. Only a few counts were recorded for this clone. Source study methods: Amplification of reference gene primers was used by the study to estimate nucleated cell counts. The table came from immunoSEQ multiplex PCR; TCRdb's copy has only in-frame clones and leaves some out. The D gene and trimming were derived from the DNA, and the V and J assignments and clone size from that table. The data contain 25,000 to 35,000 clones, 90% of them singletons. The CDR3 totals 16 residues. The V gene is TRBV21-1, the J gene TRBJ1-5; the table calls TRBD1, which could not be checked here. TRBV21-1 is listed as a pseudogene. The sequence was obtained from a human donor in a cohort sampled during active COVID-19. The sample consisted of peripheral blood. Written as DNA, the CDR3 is TGTGCCAGCAGCAAAGGGACAGGGGGCGGTGATCAGCCCCAGCATTTT. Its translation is CASSKGTGGGDQPQHF.